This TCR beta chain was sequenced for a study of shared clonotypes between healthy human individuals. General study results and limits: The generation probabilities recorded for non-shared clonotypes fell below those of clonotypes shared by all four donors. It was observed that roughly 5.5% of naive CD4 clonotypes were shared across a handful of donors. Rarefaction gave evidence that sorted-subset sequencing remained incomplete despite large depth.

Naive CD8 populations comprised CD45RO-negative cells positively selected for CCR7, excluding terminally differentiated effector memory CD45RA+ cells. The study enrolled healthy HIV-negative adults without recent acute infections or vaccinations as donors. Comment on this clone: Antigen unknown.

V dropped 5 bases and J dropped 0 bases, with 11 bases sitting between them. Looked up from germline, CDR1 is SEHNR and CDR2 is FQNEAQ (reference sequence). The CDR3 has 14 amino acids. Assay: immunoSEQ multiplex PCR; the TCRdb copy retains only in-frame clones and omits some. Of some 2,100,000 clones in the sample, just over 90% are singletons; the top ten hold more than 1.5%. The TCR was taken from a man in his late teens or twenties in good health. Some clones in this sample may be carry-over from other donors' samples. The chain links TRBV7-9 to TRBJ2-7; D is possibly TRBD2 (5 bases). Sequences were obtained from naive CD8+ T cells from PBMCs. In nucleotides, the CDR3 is TGTGCCAGCAGCGGACTGGGAAACTCCTACGAGCAGTACTTC. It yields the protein CASSGLGNSYEQYF.